These 30 T cell receptor beta chains were sequenced from one sample in a study of blood T cell repertoires in COVID-19. The table came from immunoSEQ multiplex PCR; TCRdb's copy has only in-frame clones and leaves some out. The table records about 110,000 clones, less than 85% of them present only once. The sequenced material came from peripheral blood. The receptors were sampled from a woman aged 80 or over with acute or convalescent COVID-19.

The rearrangement joins TRBV12-3 or TRBV12-4 to TRBJ2-7; the D gene is possibly TRBD1 (5 bases). CDR3 size: 13 residues. V was cut by 4 bases and J by 3 bases, with 10 bases left in between. CDR3 region: CASSSQEIYEQYF. DNA of the CDR3: TGTGCCAGCAGTTCACAGGAGATCTACGAGCAGTACTTC.

The V and J genes are TRBV6-5 and TRBJ2-7; a weak D match, TRBD2 (5 bases). With 6 bases removed from V and 0 bases from J, the gap between germline ends came to 12 bases. This CDR3 region has 14 residues. Per germline, CDR1 MNHEY and CDR2 SVGAGI. The CDR3 spells CASSPLGSSYEQYF. CDR3 in DNA: TGTGCCAGCAGCCCCCTTGGGAGCTCCTACGAGCAGTACTTC.

The rearrangement links TRBV3-1 (or the pseudogene TRBV3-2) to TRBJ1-4; possibly TRBD1 for D (5 bases). Germline V gives CDR1 LGHDT, CDR2 YNNKEL (reference sequence). V was cut by 2 bases and J by 8 bases, with 15 bases left in between. The CDR3 length is 15 residues. The CDR3 is CASSQIGASGEKLFF. The CDR3 DNA is TGTGCCAGCAGCCAAATTGGGGCTAGCGGGGAAAAACTGTTTTTT.

This clone was seen a single time. This chain joins TRBV18 and TRBJ2-7, with TRBD1 identical over 7 bases. The CDR3 has 15 amino acids. Germline values: CDR1 KGHSH, CDR2 LQKENI. Trimming took 4 bases from V and 2 from J; bases not matched to a gene: 8. The CDR3 nucleotides read TGTGCCAGCTCACAAACCGGGGACAGAACCTACGAGCAGTACTTC. Amino acids: CASSQTGDRTYEQYF. Full variable domain (rest looked up from reference TRBV18 and TRBJ2-7): NAGVMQNPRHLVRRRGQEARLRCSPMKGHSHVYWYRQLPEEGLKFMVYLQKENIIDESGMPKERFSAEFPKEGPSILRIQQVVRGDSAAYFCASSQTGDRTYEQYFGPGTRLTVT.

The rearrangement uses TRBV27 and TRBJ2-1; no clear D gene. Germline V gene data show CDR1 as MNHEY and CDR2 as SMNVEV (reference sequence). V was pared by 2 bases and J by 6 bases, with 14 bases between. This CDR3 comprises 15 residues. The DNA of the CDR3 is TGTGCCAGCAGTTTAGATCCGCTAGGCACCAATGAGCAGTTCTTC. Translating it yields CASSLDPLGTNEQFF.

This chain links TRBV24-1 with TRBJ2-1; D is unclear. Between the trimmed V and J ends, which lost 1 base and 0 bases, there was a span of 6 bases. Germline CDR1 reads KGHDR; CDR2 reads SFDVKD. The CDR3 covers 15 residues. The DNA of the CDR3 is TGTGCCACCAGTGATTTTAGGAGCTCCTACAATGAGCAGTTCTTC. Amino acid sequence: CATSDFRSSYNEQFF.

The chain joins TRBV30 to TRBJ1-5, with a weak D call TRBD1 (5 bases). There are 15 residues in the CDR3. V lost 3 bases and J lost 2, with 14 bases in between. CDR1 is GTSNPN and CDR2 is SVGIG in the germline V gene (reference sequence). The CDR3 DNA reads as TGTGCCTGGAGGCAAAGGGGTGTTGGCAATCAGCCCCAGCATTTT. Translating it yields CAWRQRGVGNQPQHF.

The chain has TRBV4-2 and TRBJ2-7, with a possible D match to TRBD1 (6 bases). V was clipped by 0 bases and J by 1 base, with 13 bases between them. The germline gives CDR1 LGHNA, CDR2 YNFKEQ. CDR3 length: 16 residues. In DNA, the CDR3 is TGTGCCAGCAGCCAAGAGGCGGCCAGGGGTTCCTACGAGCAGTACTTC. It codes for CASSQEAARGSYEQYF.

The V and J genes are TRBV11-2 and TRBJ2-2; D possibly corresponds to TRBD2 (5 bases). Germline CDR1 and CDR2: SGHAT and FQNNGV. V was shortened by 1 base and J by 4 bases, with 13 bases between the two germline ends. This CDR3 contains 16 residues. The DNA for the CDR3 is TGTGCCAGCAGCTTAGTGGGAGTGGGGAGCACCGGGGAGCTGTTTTTT. Residues: CASSLVGVGSTGELFF.

This chain connects TRBV21-1 to TRBJ1-2. TRBV21-1 constitutes a pseudogene. The CDR3 is made up of 15 amino acids. CDR3 bases: TGTGCCCGCCTGGGTGGGGAGGGTTATAACTATGGCTATACCTTC. Translated: CARLGGEGYNYGYTF.

The chain joins TRBV10-3 to TRBJ2-7, with a tentative D call TRBD1 (6 bases). With 3 bases removed from V and 3 bases from J, the gap between germline ends came to 12 bases. CDR3 length: 14 amino acids. Germline-derived CDR1 and CDR2 are ENHRY and SYGVKD. Here the CDR3 DNA reads TGTGCCATCAGTGATGCAGGGGCAGACTACGAGCAGTACTTC. Translated, it gives CAISDAGADYEQYF.

This clone was found once. The gene calls are TRBV10-3 and TRBJ1-6; D is ambiguous. Trimming stripped 8 bases from V and 15 bases from J, with 14 bases between. CDR1 and CDR2 from the germline V gene are ENHRY and SYGVKD. The CDR3 extends over 11 amino acids. The CDR3 protein is CAIGREYDLHF. The CDR3 nucleotides read TGTGCCATCGGGAGGGAGTATGACCTCCACTTT.

This clone was counted once. This CDR3 is CASSQGGGTNEKLFF. The CDR3 DNA reads TGTGCCAGCAGCCAAGGGGGGGGAACTAATGAAAAACTGTTTTTT. V and J are TRBV3-1 (or the pseudogene TRBV3-2) and TRBJ1-4; D is perhaps TRBD1 (5 bases). There are 15 residues in the CDR3. Germline V gives CDR1 LGHDT, CDR2 YNNKEL (reference sequence). The V and J ends lost 1 base and 1 base respectively, with 7 bases between them.

In its sample, this clone was seen many times. Other DNA sequences from this sample encode an identical CDR3 as well. V and J are TRBV9 and TRBJ2-1, with 8 bases identical to TRBD2. V dropped 0 bases and J dropped 1; count of bases not matched to a gene: 0. Germline V gene sequence: CDR1 SGDLS, CDR2 YYNGEE. The CDR3 is made up of 15 amino acids. The CDR3, as DNA: TGTGCCAGCAGCGTAGCGGGGGGGTCCTACAATGAGCAGTTCTTC. This translates into CASSVAGGSYNEQFF.

This clone has a single count. The genes are TRBV2 and TRBJ1-1, with D maybe TRBD1 (6 bases). With 5 bases removed from V and 4 bases from J, the gap between germline ends came to 11 bases. Germline V CDR1 and CDR2: SNHLY, FYNNEI. The CDR3 spans 13 residues. CDR3 DNA: TGTGCCAGCAGTTCAAAACAGGGCACTGAAGCTTTCTTT. Its translation: CASSSKQGTEAFF.

The V and J genes are TRBV5-3 and TRBJ1-2; 10 bases line up with TRBD1. TRBV5-3 has ORF status, its function being uncertain. This CDR3 region has 19 residues. V lost 2 bases and J lost 7; bases outside the gene matches: 20. The CDR3 coding sequence is TGTGCCAGAAGCTTCACGGCTAGACAGGGGGCCGACCCCTCGAGTGGCTACACCTTC. Translating it yields CARSFTARQGADPSSGYTF.

The chain employs TRBV3-1 (or the pseudogene TRBV3-2) and TRBJ1-2; 8 positions agree with TRBD1. V shed 4 bases and J 0 bases; nucleotides not matched to a gene: 1. CDR1 LGHDT and CDR2 YNNKEL come from the germline V gene (reference sequence). The CDR3 extends over 14 amino acids. CDR3 in amino acids: CASSRTGTNYGYTF. The CDR3 nucleotides are TGTGCCAGCAGCCGGACAGGGACTAACTATGGCTACACCTTC.

The chain combines TRBV5-1 with TRBJ2-5; the match to TRBD2 covers 8 bases. The CDR3 has 14 amino acids. The V gene's germline CDR1 is SGHRS and CDR2 YFSETQ. After removal of 2 bases from V and 5 bases from J, the junction contained 5 bases not matched to a gene. The DNA for the CDR3 is TGCGCCAGCAGCTTAACTAGCGGAGGGGAGACCCAGTACTTC. As protein: CASSLTSGGETQYF.

The CDR3 sequence: CASSFTQGGWNTGELFF. The CDR3 DNA sequence: TGTGCCAGCAGCTTCACTCAGGGTGGTTGGAACACCGGGGAGCTGTTTTTT. The genes are TRBV5-4 and TRBJ2-2, with D perhaps TRBD1 (5 bases). Germline V gene lookup returns CDR1 SGHNT and CDR2 YYREEE (reference sequence). With 2 bases removed from V and 1 base from J, the gap between germline ends came to 15 bases. There are 17 residues in the CDR3.

This clone has a single count. V and J are TRBV2 and TRBJ2-1, with a weak D call TRBD1 (6 bases). The V and J ends lost 6 bases and 2 bases respectively, with 17 bases between them. Germline lookup yields CDR1 SNHLY and CDR2 FYNNEI. The CDR3 spans 16 residues. CDR3 loop: CASSVRTRGTYNEQFF. CDR3 in DNA: TGTGCCAGCAGCGTCCGGACCAGGGGAACCTACAATGAGCAGTTCTTC.

The chain combines TRBV28 with TRBJ1-2, with 10 bases fitting TRBD1. CDR1 MDHEN and CDR2 SYDVKM come from the germline V gene. V was clipped by 4 bases and J by 3 bases; unmatched bases: 17. This CDR3 is built from 19 residues. The CDR3 sequence: CASSSQFNMPGTGDYGYTF. CDR3 DNA sequence: TGTGCCAGCAGTTCACAATTCAACATGCCCGGGACAGGGGACTATGGCTACACCTTC.

The rearrangement links TRBV2 to TRBJ2-5, with D possibly being TRBD2 (6 bases). The CDR3 totals 13 residues. V lost 6 bases to trimming and J lost 1 base, with 9 bases between them. From germline, CDR1 is SNHLY and CDR2 FYNNEI. CDR3 DNA: TGTGCCAGCAGCCGGGAGTCCCAAGAGACCCAGTACTTC. This sequence encodes CASSRESQETQYF.

The chain recombines TRBV5-6 with TRBJ2-6; a possible D gene is TRBD1 (6 bases). CDR3 length equals 19 residues. Germline V gene lookup returns CDR1 SGHDT and CDR2 YYEEEE. V gave up 1 base and J gave up 0 bases, with 17 bases separating them. The CDR3 spells CASSLSGQRTPSGANVLTF. DNA of the CDR3: TGTGCCAGCAGCTTGAGCGGACAGCGGACCCCCTCTGGGGCCAACGTCCTGACTTTC.

V usage is TRBV24-1 and J usage is TRBJ2-3; 8 bases match TRBD2. In germline, CDR1 is KGHDR, CDR2 SFDVKD. The V segment lost 5 bases and the J segment 2 bases; nucleotides outside the gene matches: 2. CDR3 length: 14 amino acids. In DNA form, the CDR3 reads TGTGCCACCAGTGGCGGGAGGAACACAGATACGCAGTATTTT. Amino acids: CATSGGRNTDTQYF.

Only one count was recorded for this clone. The gene calls are TRBV4-3 and TRBJ2-7, with TRBD1 identical over 7 bases. The J segment lost 6 bases and the V segment lost 0 bases, leaving 8 bases of the junction unmatched. Germline lookup yields CDR1 LGHNA and CDR2 YSLEER. This CDR3 has 15 amino acids. The CDR3 DNA sequence: TGCGCCAGCAGCCAAGACCACAGGGGCGGGCTCGAGCAGTACTTC. This gives the protein CASSQDHRGGLEQYF.

This clone occurred a few times. The chain uses TRBV4-1 and TRBJ2-7; no firm D call. Germline CDR1 reads MGHRA; CDR2 reads YSYEKL. Trimming took off 0 bases at V and 1 base at J, with 7 bases between the two ends. The CDR3 length is 14 residues. The CDR3 is CASSQDDTSYEQYF. CDR3 nucleotides: TGCGCCAGCAGCCAAGACGACACGTCCTACGAGCAGTACTTC.

The chain uses TRBV13 and TRBJ2-1; TRBD2 matches 14 bases. This CDR3 has 17 residues. After removal of 5 bases from V and 6 bases from J, the junction contained 9 bases not matched to a gene. Per germline, CDR1 PRHDT and CDR2 FYEKMQ (reference sequence). The CDR3 bases are TGTGCCAGCAGCCCCGGACTAGCGGGGGGCCCAGGCAATGAGCAGTTCTTC. Translating it yields CASSPGLAGGPGNEQFF.

The chain carries TRBV2 and TRBJ2-5; perhaps TRBD2 as D (6 bases). This CDR3 has 13 amino acids. In germline, CDR1 is SNHLY, CDR2 FYNNEI. V lost 6 bases and J 4 bases, leaving 12 bases between the germline ends. CDR3 sequence reads: CASRRGVTETQYF. CDR3 nucleotide sequence: TGTGCCAGCAGGCGGGGAGTAACAGAGACCCAGTACTTC.

The chain has TRBV3-1 (or the pseudogene TRBV3-2) and TRBJ1-1, with 8 bases matching TRBD1. With V trimmed by 1 base and J by 7 bases, 11 bases remained unmatched. The CDR3 is 16 residues long. CDR1 and CDR2 from the germline V gene are LGHDT and YNNKEL (reference sequence). The CDR3 region is CASSQVLTGGLGEAFF. The CDR3 DNA sequence: TGTGCCAGCAGCCAAGTCCTCACAGGGGGATTAGGTGAAGCTTTCTTT.

This sequence joins TRBV14 and TRBJ2-5; 10 bases match TRBD1. The CDR3 extends over 15 amino acids. Germline V gives CDR1 SGHDN, CDR2 FVKESK. V shed 4 bases, J shed 6 bases, and the junction held 8 bases outside the gene matches. CDR3 sequence (DNA): TGTGCCAGCAGCCGGACTAGACAGGGGGCTAAGACCCAGTACTTC. This codes for CASSRTRQGAKTQYF. Variable domain in full (rest from reference TRBV14 and TRBJ2-5): EAGVTQFPSHSVIEKGQTVTLRCDPISGHDNLYWYRRVMGKEIKFLLHFVKESKQDESGMPNNRFLAERTGGTYSTLKVQPAELEDSGVYFCASSRTRQGAKTQYFGPGTRLLVL.